This entry lists 16 T cell receptor beta chains sequenced from one sample in a study of low-dose radiotherapy and immunotherapy resistance in tumors. First-strand cDNA relied on TRAV- and TRBV-specific primers spanning alpha and beta chains. The TCRs were subjected to amplification over about 19 PCR cycles employing a constant-region primer in conjunction with a V-primer adapter. TCRdb re-called the reads with MiXCR, one entry per CDR3 protein. The profile shows 80,000 or so distinct CDR3 sequences, less than 20% of them singletons. As for time point: after trial treatment. Treatment noted: LDRT plus nivolumab, ipilimumab, low-dose cyclophosphamide and aspirin (RACIN trial). Sequencing used PBMCs, obtained after low-dose radiotherapy plus immunotherapy. The receptors originated from a male donor with prostate cancer.

This clonotype was recorded at least ten times. The chain links TRBV28 to TRBJ1-1; tentatively, D is TRBD1 (5 bases). V was trimmed by 4 bases and J by 0 bases, leaving 15 bases between them. This CDR3 region has 16 residues. Germline loops: CDR1 MDHEN, CDR2 SYDVKM. CDR3 nucleotide sequence: TGTGCCAGCAGTTCCCCGGGACGGAGGATGAACACTGAAGCTTTCTTT. Amino acid sequence: CASSSPGRRMNTEAFF.

This clonotype was counted many times. The chain is built from TRBV5-6 and TRBJ2-1, with a tentative D call TRBD2 (6 bases). The V gene's germline CDR1 is SGHDT and CDR2 YYEEEE. The CDR3 loop spans 17 amino acids. Between the trimmed V and J ends, which lost 3 bases and 0 bases, there was a span of 16 bases. Written as DNA, the CDR3 is TGTGCCAGCAGCTGGGTGCTAGCGCCGAGCTCCTACAATGAGCAGTTCTTC. It yields the protein CASSWVLAPSSYNEQFF.

This clonotype showed up many times. The CDR3 sequence: CASSLGAELTDTQYF. The CDR3 DNA is TGTGCCAGCAGTTTAGGAGCGGAACTCACAGATACGCAGTATTTT. The chain uses TRBV28 and TRBJ2-3; the D gene is possibly TRBD2 (5 bases). The V gene's germline CDR1 is MDHEN and CDR2 SYDVKM. Trimming took 2 bases from V and 2 from J, leaving 11 bases between them. The CDR3 runs 15 residues.

This clonotype was seen a few times. The chain uses TRBV5-1 and TRBJ2-7; 8 positions match TRBD1. Trimming at V came to 6 bases and at J to 6 bases, leaving 14 bases not matched to a gene. Germline CDR1 SGHRS, CDR2 YFSETQ. The CDR3 has 15 residues. The CDR3 loop is CASKSLDREVSEQYF. The CDR3 nucleotides read TGCGCCAGCAAGAGCTTGGACAGGGAAGTTTCCGAGCAGTACTTC.

This clonotype was counted ten times or more. This chain joins TRBV20-1 and TRBJ2-6; TRBD1 might be the D (6 bases). Trimming took 4 bases from V and 2 from J, leaving 9 bases between them. Germline CDR1 DFQATT, CDR2 SNEGSKA (reference sequence). The CDR3 has 14 residues. For the CDR3, the DNA is TGCAGTGCTACTGAGGGGGCTGGGGCCAACGTCCTGACTTTC. It codes for CSATEGAGANVLTF.

The sample holds many counts of this clonotype. No DNA is shown, since the ends of the CDR3 on it are uncertain; the CDR3 is the one TCRdb lists. CDR3 loop: CARESGAPGSCFF. The chain joins TRBV21-1 to TRBJ2-2. TRBV21-1 is tagged as a pseudogene. Both ends counted, the CDR3 spans 13 residues.

Points on this clonotype: A far larger clone is just one base off, so this is likely a read error. The chain carries TRBV6-2 or TRBV6-3 and TRBJ1-1, with 9 bases aligning to TRBD1. Germline trimming cut 6 bases from V and 1 base from J; bases unmatched to any gene: 6. Germline CDR1 reads MNHEY; CDR2 reads SVGEGT. The CDR3 length is 15 residues. CDR3 nucleotide sequence: TGTGCCAGCAGCGCCCCGGGACAGGGGAACACTGAAGCTTTCTTT. Translation: CASSAPGQGNTEAFF.

This clonotype was recorded at least ten times. This sequence joins TRBV21-1 and TRBJ2-7; the table names TRBD2, a call not compared with the DNA. TRBV21-1 is shown as a pseudogene. This CDR3 spans 15 amino acids. CDR3 loop: CASSKEAREEDEQYF. Here the CDR3 DNA reads TGTGCCAGCAGCAAAGAGGCGCGGGAGGAAGACGAGCAGTACTTC.

This clonotype was counted ten times or more. This chain connects TRBV20-1 to TRBJ2-7, with a possible D match to TRBD1 (6 bases). Germline-derived CDR1 and CDR2 are DFQATT and SNEGSKA (reference sequence). Trimming stripped 6 bases from V and 3 bases from J, with 9 bases between. The CDR3 spans 11 residues. The CDR3: CSAGQLYEQYF. In DNA, the CDR3 is TGCAGTGCCGGACAGCTCTACGAGCAGTACTTC.

This chain uses TRBV4-2 with TRBJ2-5; perhaps TRBD1 as D (6 bases). V was cut by 0 bases and J by 2 bases, with 10 bases left in between. Looked up from germline, CDR1 is LGHNA and CDR2 is YNFKEQ. This CDR3 comprises 15 residues. The CDR3 nucleotides read TGTGCCAGCAGCCAAGAGCTTAGGGGGCAAGAGACCCAGTACTTC. Encoded protein: CASSQELRGQETQYF.

This clonotype was seen at least ten times. The J gene is TRBJ1-6, the V gene TRBV9, with D hard to call. The V gene lost 1 base and the J gene lost 7 bases, with 12 bases spanning the gap. The CDR3 extends over 15 amino acids. Germline values: CDR1 SGDLS, CDR2 YYNGEE. CDR3 DNA: TGTGCCAGCAGCGTATTGGCAGGAGGGAATTCACCCCTCCACTTT. This translates into CASSVLAGGNSPLHF.

In its sample, this clonotype was seen a few times. The CDR3: CASSAGRNHGTQYF. CDR3 nucleotides: TGTGCCAGCAGCGCGGGCCGAAATCACGGGACCCAGTACTTC. The rearrangement uses TRBV2 and TRBJ2-5, with D perhaps matching TRBD2 (5 bases). With 6 bases removed from V and 7 bases from J, the gap between germline ends came to 18 bases. From germline, CDR1 is SNHLY and CDR2 FYNNEI. The length of the CDR3 is 14 residues.

The table lists this clonotype with many counts. CDR3 protein: CASSPLRDRGHEKLFF. In nucleotides, the CDR3 is TGTGCCAGCAGCCCACTACGGGACAGGGGGCACGAAAAACTGTTTTTT. The chain employs TRBV7-2 and TRBJ1-4; TRBD1 matches 12 bases. CDR1 and CDR2 (germline): SGHTA, FQGNSA. V shed 5 bases, J shed 8 bases, and the junction held 9 bases outside the gene matches. This CDR3 comprises 16 residues.

This clonotype has ten or more counts. This sequence joins TRBV29-1 and TRBJ2-7; the match to TRBD2 covers 10 bases. The V gene end was trimmed by 3 bases and the J gene end by 7 bases; junction bases not matched to a gene: 6. CDR1 and CDR2 (germline): SQVTM, ANQGSEA. The CDR3 runs 13 residues. The CDR3 bases are TGCAGCGTTGACGCCAGCGGGAGGGGGGAGCAGTACTTC. Residues: CSVDASGRGEQYF.

Remarks on this clonotype: No conserved phenylalanine or tryptophan is present at the end of the CDR3, so a read error is the likely explanation. Here the CDR3 reads CIVVLRDNYGYTL. CDR3 sequence (DNA): TGCATCGTTGTATTGAGGGATAACTATGGCTACACCCTC. The V gene is TRBV29-1, the J gene TRBJ1-2; D is unclear. CDR1 SQVTM and CDR2 ANQGSEA come from the germline V gene. The CDR3 is made up of 13 amino acids.

This clonotype was detected many times. The V call is TRBV29-1, the J call TRBJ1-1, with a weak D call TRBD1 (5 bases). The CDR3 has 11 residues. Germline CDR1 is SQVTM and CDR2 is ANQGSEA. The germline V and J ends were trimmed by 4 bases and 9 bases, with 12 bases remaining between them. CDR3 DNA sequence: TGCAGCGTTGCAGGGAACGGGCAAGCTTTCTTT. Its protein is CSVAGNGQAFF.